This is a list of T cell receptor beta chains from one sample in a study of T cell changes during pregnancy in multiple sclerosis. Libraries were prepared by immunoSEQ multiplex PCR; TCRdb keeps only in-frame clonotypes and omits some of them. The sample lists about 100,000 clones, over 85% occurring once. The sequences come from peripheral blood, collected in the second trimester of pregnancy. These receptors were obtained from a female donor with multiple sclerosis, enrolled in a pregnancy study. The CDR3 runs from the conserved cysteine through the conserved F or W. The D gene is left open where the match is weak. Expanded clones get a size class; other rows say once, few or many, or leave the size out.

size: .
J: TRBJ2-5
V: TRBV19
D: TRBD1
DNA: TGTGCCAGTAGTATTGGGCAGACAGGGACCCAAGAGACCCAGTACTTC
CDR3: CASSIGQTGTQETQYF

size: .
J: TRBJ1-2
V: TRBV5-4
D: .
DNA: TGTGCCAGCAGCTCCCCGGACAGCCTCTATGGCTACACCTTC
CDR3: CASSSPDSLYGYTF

size: once
J: TRBJ2-4
V: TRBV6-1
D: TRBD2
DNA: TGTGCCAGCAGTGGGACTAGTCAAAACATTCAGTACTTC
CDR3: CASSGTSQNIQYF

size: .
J: TRBJ2-1
V: TRBV10-1
D: .
DNA: TGCGCCAGCACCCCTCCCGGGGAAAGCTCCTACAATGAGCAGTTCTTC
CDR3: CASTPPGESSYNEQFF

size: .
J: TRBJ1-5
V: TRBV28
D: .
DNA: TGTGCCAGCACCTCTCGGGCAGGGGCTAGGAGCAATCAGCCCCAGCATTTT
CDR3: CASTSRAGARSNQPQHF

size: .
J: TRBJ1-5
V: TRBV7-2
D: .
DNA: TGTGCCAGCAGCTTAGAGTTGGGAGGGAATCAGCCCCAGCATTTT
CDR3: CASSLELGGNQPQHF

size: .
J: TRBJ2-3
V: TRBV12-5
D: TRBD2
DNA: TGTGCTAGTGGTTTGGCGGGACTAGCGGGAGGACCCCTTCTCACAGATACGCAGTATTTT
CDR3: CASGLAGLAGGPLLTDTQYF

size: few
J: TRBJ2-7
V: TRBV11-3
D: .
DNA: TGTGCCAGCACCTCGCGGGAGCAGTACTTC
CDR3: CASTSREQYF

size: .
J: TRBJ1-1
V: TRBV5-1
D: .
DNA: TGCGCCAGCAGCTTCGAGGGCTGGGACACTGAAGCTTTCTTT
CDR3: CASSFEGWDTEAFF

size: .
J: TRBJ2-5
V: TRBV28
D: TRBD2
DNA: TGTGCCAGCACCGGCGGGAGGCGGGGGGAGACCCAGTACTTC
CDR3: CASTGGRRGETQYF

size: .
J: TRBJ1-1
V: TRBV30
D: .
DNA: TGTGCCTGGAGTAGAGTGAACACTGAAGCTTTCTTT
CDR3: CAWSRVNTEAFF

size: .
J: TRBJ2-7
V: TRBV5-1
D: TRBD2
DNA: TGCGCCAGCAGCTCGGGCCTCTCGGGGGGCTCCTACGAGCAGTACTTC
CDR3: CASSSGLSGGSYEQYF

size: .
J: TRBJ1-2
V: TRBV6-1
D: .
DNA: TGTGCCAGCAGCGTACCGGCGAGGTACCACTATGGCTACACCTTC
CDR3: CASSVPARYHYGYTF

size: .
J: TRBJ2-5
V: TRBV27
D: TRBD2
DNA: TGTGCCAGCAGTTTCGAACCCCTAGCGGGAGTTGAGACCCAGTACTTC
CDR3: CASSFEPLAGVETQYF

size: once
J: TRBJ1-2
V: TRBV6-1
D: .
DNA: TGTGCCAGCAGTGAAAGAGGGATTGGCTACACCTTC
CDR3: CASSERGIGYTF

size: .
J: TRBJ2-3
V: TRBV27
D: TRBD2
DNA: TGTGCCAGCAGTCCCAATACTAGCGGGGGGGATACGCAGTATTTT
CDR3: CASSPNTSGGDTQYF

size: .
J: TRBJ2-7
V: TRBV6-5
D: TRBD1
DNA: TGTGCCAGCAAAAGGACAGGGGGCAGGGAGCAGTACTTC
CDR3: CASKRTGGREQYF

size: .
J: TRBJ2-3
V: TRBV5-1
D: TRBD1
DNA: TGCGCCAGCAAGGAGTACGGGGACAGGGGCGTGGGAGATACGCAGTATTTT
CDR3: CASKEYGDRGVGDTQYF

size: .
J: TRBJ1-5
V: TRBV28
D: .
DNA: TGTGCCACCCTATTGGGGGGGACGACGAATCAGCCCCAGCATTTT
CDR3: CATLLGGTTNQPQHF

size: .
J: TRBJ2-1
V: TRBV27
D: TRBD2
DNA: TGTGCCAGCAGAAATCTAGCGGGAGATGAGCAGTTCTTC
CDR3: CASRNLAGDEQFF

size: .
J: TRBJ1-1
V: TRBV28
D: .
DNA: TGTGCCAGCACCCTCGGTAGGAACACTGAAGCTTTCTTT
CDR3: CASTLGRNTEAFF

size: .
J: TRBJ2-5
V: TRBV2
D: TRBD1
DNA: TGTGCCAGCAGTGCGGACAGGGGGTCGGACGAGACCCAGTACTTC
CDR3: CASSADRGSDETQYF

size: .
J: TRBJ2-2
V: TRBV18
D: TRBD2
DNA: TGTGCCAGCTCACCACAGACTAGCGGGGCGACCGGGGAGCTGTTTTTT
CDR3: CASSPQTSGATGELFF

size: .
J: TRBJ1-5
V: TRBV10-3
D: TRBD1
DNA: TGTGCCATCAGTGAGACAGGGGGCGAGGGGCCCCAGCATTTT
CDR3: CAISETGGEGPQHF

size: .
J: TRBJ2-6
V: TRBV15
D: .
DNA: TGTGCCACCAGCAGATTTCGGGGGACAGCCACTGGGGCCAACGTCCTGACTTTC
CDR3: CATSRFRGTATGANVLTF

size: .
J: TRBJ1-2
V: TRBV5-5
D: .
DNA: TGTGCCAGCAGCTTAGGGTTTATAGGGGATGGCTACACCTTC
CDR3: CASSLGFIGDGYTF

size: .
J: TRBJ1-3
V: TRBV28
D: .
DNA: TGTGCCAGCAGTTTAGGAGGCCAGTCCTCTGGAAACACCATATATTTT
CDR3: CASSLGGQSSGNTIYF

size: .
J: TRBJ1-2
V: TRBV30
D: .
DNA: TGTGCCTGGAGTGTGGGTGGGCCCTACACCTTC
CDR3: CAWSVGGPYTF

size: .
J: TRBJ2-7
V: TRBV9
D: TRBD1
DNA: TGTGCCAGCAGCGTATCCCATTCCCGACAGGGGAGCTCCTACGAGCAGTACTTC
CDR3: CASSVSHSRQGSSYEQYF

size: .
J: TRBJ2-2
V: TRBV30
D: TRBD2
DNA: TGTGCCTGGAGCTCATGGGAGGGCGCGAACACCGGGGAGCTGTTTTTT
CDR3: CAWSSWEGANTGELFF

size: once
J: TRBJ2-5
V: TRBV28
D: TRBD1
DNA: TGTGCCAGCAGTTTCCCGGGACAGGGGGGTCGAGAGACCCAGTACTTC
CDR3: CASSFPGQGGRETQYF

size: .
J: TRBJ1-6
V: TRBV9
D: .
DNA: TGTGCCAGCAGCGTATGGGGCGACAATTCACCCCTCCACTTT
CDR3: CASSVWGDNSPLHF

size: .
J: TRBJ1-2
V: TRBV6-1
D: .
DNA: TGTGCCAGCAGTGAAGCTCGGGTAAACTATGGCTACACCTTC
CDR3: CASSEARVNYGYTF

size: .
J: TRBJ2-3
V: TRBV18
D: .
DNA: TGTGCCAGCTCACCGCAACAGGGGGGGAGCACAGATACGCAGTATTTT
CDR3: CASSPQQGGSTDTQYF

size: .
J: TRBJ1-5
V: TRBV11-2
D: .
DNA: TGTGCCAGCAGCTCCGGGGGGGGCGGTCAGCCCCAGCATTTT
CDR3: CASSSGGGGQPQHF

size: .
J: TRBJ1-2
V: TRBV2
D: .
DNA: TGTGCCAGCAGTGAAGAACGGACAGTTGGCTATGGCTACACCTTC
CDR3: CASSEERTVGYGYTF

size: .
J: TRBJ1-5
V: TRBV27
D: .
DNA: TGTGCCAGCAGTCCCTTCGGGGGGCTGGGTCAGCCCCAGCATTTT
CDR3: CASSPFGGLGQPQHF

size: .
J: TRBJ2-1
V: TRBV28
D: TRBD1
DNA: TGTGCCAGCAGGACAGGGGCCTACAATGAGCAGTTCTTC
CDR3: CASRTGAYNEQFF

size: .
J: TRBJ2-3
V: TRBV2
D: .
DNA: TGTGCCAGCCGCCGTACGGGATCCACAGATACGCAGTATTTT
CDR3: CASRRTGSTDTQYF

size: .
J: TRBJ2-6
V: TRBV5-6
D: TRBD2
DNA: TGTGCCAGCAGCCCATTGGGGGGACTAGACCTTTCTGGGGCCAACGTCCTGACTTTC
CDR3: CASSPLGGLDLSGANVLTF

size: .
J: TRBJ1-2
V: TRBV7-9
D: TRBD1
DNA: TGTGCCAGCAGCGTAACGACAGGGGTCTATGGCTACACCTTC
CDR3: CASSVTTGVYGYTF

size: .
J: TRBJ1-1
V: TRBV11-3
D: .
DNA: TGTGCCAGCAGCTCCAGGGGTGACACTGAAGCTTTCTTT
CDR3: CASSSRGDTEAFF

size: .
J: TRBJ1-2
V: TRBV6-1
D: .
DNA: TGTGCCAGCAGTGAGATACGGGACTCTTTCTATGGCTACACCTTC
CDR3: CASSEIRDSFYGYTF

size: .
J: TRBJ1-1
V: TRBV5-1
D: TRBD1
DNA: TGCGCCAGCAGGGGGGACAGGGTGGAGACTGAAGCTTTCTTT
CDR3: CASRGDRVETEAFF

size: .
J: TRBJ1-2
V: TRBV2
D: TRBD1
DNA: TGTGCCAGCAGTATCTCGGGACAGGGTGTCTATGGCTACACCTTC
CDR3: CASSISGQGVYGYTF

size: .
J: TRBJ2-3
V: TRBV15
D: .
DNA: TGTGCCACCAGCAGAGCCCGACTCCTTAGCACAGATACGCAGTATTTT
CDR3: CATSRARLLSTDTQYF

size: .
J: TRBJ1-2
V: TRBV6-5
D: .
DNA: TGTGCCAGCCCGACCCACAGGGTCTATGGCTACACCTTC
CDR3: CASPTHRVYGYTF

size: .
J: TRBJ2-7
V: TRBV11-3
D: .
DNA: TGTGCCAGCAGCTTAGTCCCGAAACAGGGTAGCTCCTACGAGCAGTACTTC
CDR3: CASSLVPKQGSSYEQYF

size: .
J: TRBJ1-1
V: TRBV7-9
D: .
DNA: TGTGCCAGCAGCTTAGTACAGCAGAACACTGAAGCTTTCTTT
CDR3: CASSLVQQNTEAFF

size: .
J: TRBJ1-4
V: TRBV30
D: TRBD1
DNA: TGTGCCTGGAGTAATCCGGGACAGGGGGAAGGATACGAAAAACTGTTTTTT
CDR3: CAWSNPGQGEGYEKLFF

size: .
J: TRBJ2-1
V: TRBV7-9
D: TRBD2
DNA: TGTGCCAGCAGCTTGGGACTAGACTCCTACAATGAGCAGTTCTTC
CDR3: CASSLGLDSYNEQFF